The rows below give T cell receptor beta chains drawn from one sample of a study of T cell responses to AZD1222 COVID-19 vaccine. Using immunoSEQ multiplex PCR, the repertoire was profiled, and TCRdb retains in-frame clones only, with some absent. The sample lists about 51,000 clones, 70% to 90% occurring once. The sample consisted of peripheral blood, taken 28 days after the second AZD1222 dose. These receptors were collected from an adult who received the AZD1222 COVID-19 vaccine. Each CDR3 is given without its conserved first and last residue.

>TRBJ2-2|TRBV28
ASTPLGRSTGELF
>TRBJ2-7|TRBV7-2
ASRANRGHEQY
>TRBJ1-2|TRBV4-1
ASTRDRGQVGVYGYT
>TRBJ2-5|TRBV7-2
ASSQGVAGLQETQY
>TRBJ1-1|TRBV15
ATREGTMNTEAF
>TRBJ1-1|TRBV30
AWSPPSTGLEAF
>TRBJ2-7|TRBV29-1
SVEAGGNEQY
>TRBJ2-3|TRBV29-1
SVVLGGGIDTQY
>TRBJ2-1|TRBV3-1/TRBV3-2
ASSRRQNGGYNEQF
>TRBJ1-5|TRBV6-5
ASRATGINQPQH
>TRBJ1-2|TRBV9
ASSGRHGTGPYYT
>TRBJ1-1|TRBV30
AWSVPNTGGIAEAF
>TRBJ1-6|TRBV4-3
ASSQTQGARSPLH
>TRBJ2-1|TRBV6-5
ASRETGMNEQF
>TRBJ2-5|TRBV4-1
ASSKGLAGGMWETQY
>TRBJ2-7|TRBV2
ASRLSQGASEQY
>TRBJ2-1|TRBV9
ASSLPPNEQF
>TRBJ2-5|TRBV6-2/TRBV6-3
ASSYLGQIQETQY
>TRBJ1-1|TRBV5-6
ASSLVGTEAF
>TRBJ2-1|TRBV4-3
ASSQDLREGNEQF
>TRBJ1-6|TRBV4-3
ASSLSDNRDPISPLH
>TRBJ2-3|TRBV7-2
ASSFKGPTDTQY
>TRBJ2-1|TRBV27
ASRETGLNEQF
>TRBJ2-6|TRBV12-5
ASGTHFGGANVLT
>TRBJ1-1|TRBV2
ASSANIQGTEAF
>TRBJ1-2|TRBV28
ASSLSAAGQGGGYT
>TRBJ1-2|TRBV27
ASSSGGAGGYT
>TRBJ1-5|TRBV7-9
ASSLAPPGRTYSNQPQH
>TRBJ2-4|TRBV19
ATRTSGSNAKNIQY
>TRBJ2-3|TRBV4-2
ASSQDRSDTQY
>TRBJ2-1|TRBV4-1
ASSPRPSSYNEQF
>TRBJ1-1|TRBV5-6
ASSLRTEAF
>TRBJ1-3|TRBV15
ATSRDLGISSGNTIY
>TRBJ2-7|TRBV30
AWSSGFSYEQY
>TRBJ2-7|TRBV11-3
ASSLQGDEQY
>TRBJ2-2|TRBV6-5
ASSPRQGDTGELF
>TRBJ2-7|TRBV28
ASSLTSGSNLEEQY
>TRBJ2-7|TRBV11-3
ASSFTSGSGQY
>TRBJ1-3|TRBV7-8
ASSYNSGNTIY
>TRBJ2-2|TRBV3-1/TRBV3-2
ASSHGLASTGELF
>TRBJ1-1|TRBV18
ASSSRLGEAF